Below are 25 T cell receptor beta chains sequenced from a single sample in a study of cytomegalovirus exposure and HLA in healthy donors. Only in-frame clones appear in the TCRdb table, and some are missing; sequencing was by immunoSEQ multiplex PCR. This table has 260,000 or so clones, over 75% appearing once. The sample consisted of PBMCs. Every receptor here comes from a woman between 18 and 29 years old in good health and CMV-seronegative.

The chain is built from TRBV28 and TRBJ1-3; no clear D. The CDR3 loop spans 14 amino acids. The germline V gene has CDR1 MDHEN and CDR2 SYDVKM. Trimming shortened V by 2 bases and J by 2 bases, and 7 bases separated the two germline ends. CDR3 sequence reads: CASSLRDPGNTIYF. The CDR3, as DNA: TGTGCCAGCAGTTTAAGAGATCCTGGAAACACCATATATTTT.

The chain recombines TRBV7-8 with TRBJ2-3; the match to TRBD1 covers 10 bases. Germline V gene data show CDR1 as SGHVS and CDR2 as FQNEAQ. The CDR3 is 15 amino acids. V lost 3 bases to trimming and J lost 4 bases; unmatched junction nucleotides: 4. The CDR3 protein is CASSFFGTGADTQYF. In nucleotides, the CDR3 is TGTGCCAGCAGCTTTTTTGGGACAGGGGCAGATACGCAGTATTTT.

V and J are TRBV7-3 and TRBJ2-7, with 7 positions matching TRBD2. CDR1 and CDR2 from the germline V gene are SGHTA and FQGTGA. CDR3 length equals 15 residues. V gave up 0 bases and J gave up 5 bases; unmatched junction bases: 7. CDR3 nucleotides: TGTGCCAGCAGCTTAACAAACGGTCGGGGGGACGAGCAGTACTTC. Amino acids: CASSLTNGRGDEQYF.

CDR3 in amino acids: CASRGPGTGWTSPLHF. The CDR3 region has the DNA TGTGCCAGTAGGGGGCCGGGAACAGGGTGGACGTCACCCCTCCACTTT. The J gene is TRBJ1-6, the V gene TRBV19; possibly TRBD1 for D (6 bases). V lost 6 bases to trimming and J lost 10 bases, with 22 bases between them. Germline CDR1 is LNHDA and CDR2 is SQIVND (reference sequence). The CDR3 spans 16 residues.

V and J are TRBV4-3 and TRBJ2-2; TRBD1 aligns across 7 bases. Trimming cost V 0 bases and J 1 base; bases outside gene matches: 8. Germline loops: CDR1 LGHNA, CDR2 YSLEER. The CDR3 is 18 amino acids. The CDR3 is CASSQDRGGGRNTGELFF. The CDR3 bases are TGCGCCAGCAGCCAAGATCGAGGGGGCGGACGGAACACCGGGGAGCTGTTTTTT.

The CDR3, as DNA: TGCGCCAGCAGTCTTACCTTCCGGGACAGGGGGCAGGACTATGGCTACACCTTC. As protein: CASSLTFRDRGQDYGYTF. The chain recombines TRBV23-1 with TRBJ1-2; 12 bases are shared with TRBD1. TRBV23-1 is an ORF for which the function is uncertain. There are 18 residues in the CDR3. After removal of 4 bases from V and 3 bases from J, the junction contained 12 bases not matched to a gene.

The chain recombines TRBV5-1 with TRBJ1-1; 10 bases map to TRBD1. Trimming took 2 bases from V and 6 from J; bases not matched to a gene: 7. This CDR3 has 15 amino acids. Germline V gene data show CDR1 as SGHRS and CDR2 as YFSETQ. The CDR3 sequence: CASSFATGGVSEAFF. The CDR3, as DNA: TGCGCCAGCAGCTTTGCGACAGGGGGCGTCTCTGAAGCTTTCTTT. The whole variable domain, filled in from reference TRBV5-1 and TRBJ1-1, reads KAGVTQTPRYLIKTRGQQVTLSCSPISGHRSVSWYQQTPGQGLQFLFEYFSETQRNKGNFPGRFSGRQFSNSRSEMNVSTLELGDSALYLCASSFATGGVSEAFFGQGTRLTVV.

The V gene is TRBV2, the J gene TRBJ2-5; TRBD2 matches at 10 bases. The CDR3 runs 15 residues. The trim removed 0 bases at V and 5 bases at J, leaving 3 bases unmatched. Germline V gene lookup returns CDR1 SNHLY and CDR2 FYNNEI. The CDR3: CASSEASGRSETQYF. The CDR3 nucleotides are TGTGCCAGCAGTGAAGCTAGCGGGAGGTCGGAGACCCAGTACTTC.

The V call is TRBV10-3, the J call TRBJ2-1; 11 bases agree with TRBD2. Germline V gene data show CDR1 as ENHRY and CDR2 as SYGVKD. The V segment lost 6 bases and the J segment 4 bases; nucleotides outside the gene matches: 5. The CDR3 is 15 amino acids. CDR3 region: CAIRGTSGSYNEQFF. CDR3 nucleotides: TGTGCCATCAGAGGAACTAGCGGGAGTTACAATGAGCAGTTCTTC.

V gene TRBV28 combines with J gene TRBJ2-7; 9 nucleotides agree with TRBD2. This CDR3 spans 19 amino acids. V shed 7 bases and J 3 bases; nucleotides not matched to a gene: 22. Germline-derived CDR1 and CDR2 are MDHEN and SYDVKM. CDR3 nucleotides: TGTGCCAGCACTCCCGGGTTGCTAGCGGGACGGGGGGGCTTCTACGAGCAGTACTTC. Translation: CASTPGLLAGRGGFYEQYF.

This clone was observed a handful of times. V gene TRBV4-2 combines with J gene TRBJ1-5; D might be TRBD1 (5 bases). The V gene lost 1 base and the J gene lost 6 bases, with 10 bases spanning the gap. The CDR3 is 14 residues long. CDR1 is LGHNA, CDR2 YNFKEQ, per germline. The CDR3 reads CASSQGQGLQPQHF. The CDR3 nucleotides are TGTGCCAGCAGCCAAGGTCAGGGACTTCAGCCCCAGCATTTT.

V usage is TRBV30 and J usage is TRBJ1-2; no clear D gene. With 2 bases removed from V and 7 bases from J, the gap between germline ends came to 14 bases. The germline CDR1 and CDR2 sequences are GTSNPN and SVGIG (reference sequence). The CDR3 is 13 residues long. For the CDR3, the DNA is TGTGCCTGGAGTAAACGAGGGAACGCTGGCTACACCTTC. Translated: CAWSKRGNAGYTF.

The rearrangement uses TRBV10-3 and TRBJ1-5; D is uncertain. CDR3 size: 14 residues. The germline V and J ends were trimmed by 3 bases and 4 bases, with 10 bases remaining between them. CDR1 is ENHRY and CDR2 is SYGVKD in the germline V gene. The CDR3 protein is CAISEREKNQPQHF. The CDR3, as DNA: TGTGCCATCAGTGAAAGGGAGAAGAATCAGCCCCAGCATTTT.

This clone appeared a few times. In DNA, the CDR3 is TGTGCCTGGAATGAGGGTCAGAGCAATCAGCCCCAGCATTTT. As protein: CAWNEGQSNQPQHF. The V gene is TRBV30, the J gene TRBJ1-5; no clear D gene. The CDR3 has 14 residues. Trimming shortened V by 4 bases and J by 1 base, and 11 bases separated the two germline ends. Germline lookup yields CDR1 GTSNPN and CDR2 SVGIG (reference sequence).

Comments on this clone: Given a much more abundant clone one base away, this may be a read error. The V gene is TRBV9, the J gene TRBJ2-3; D perhaps matches TRBD2 (5 bases). Trimming cost V 4 bases and J 1 base, with 7 bases left between them. Germline lookup yields CDR1 SGDLS and CDR2 YYNGEE. This CDR3 is 13 amino acids long. The CDR3 region is CASSPGGTDTQYF. In nucleotides, the CDR3 is TGTGCCAGCAGCCCCGGGGGCACAGATACGCAGTATTTT.

The chain recombines TRBV15 with TRBJ2-1; D ambiguous. Between the trimmed V and J ends, which lost 5 bases and 6 bases, there was a span of 5 bases. CDR1 and CDR2 (germline): LNHNV, YYDKDF (reference sequence). The CDR3 extends over 11 amino acids. Here the CDR3 reads CATSHGNEQFF. DNA for the CDR3: TGTGCCACCAGCCACGGCAATGAGCAGTTCTTC.

This chain links TRBV5-1 with TRBJ1-2; D perhaps matches TRBD1 (6 bases). CDR1 and CDR2 from the germline V gene are SGHRS and YFSETQ. V was clipped by 4 bases and J by 6 bases, with 7 bases between them. This CDR3 spans 11 amino acids. The CDR3 region is CASSKGDGYTF. The CDR3 DNA sequence: TGCGCCAGCAGCAAGGGGGATGGCTACACCTTC.

V usage is TRBV6-1 and J usage is TRBJ1-5; D perhaps matches TRBD1 (5 bases). The CDR3 consists of 13 residues. V dropped 7 bases and J dropped 6 bases, with 13 bases sitting between them. Per germline, CDR1 MNHNS and CDR2 SASEGT. CDR3 region: CASNPTVLQPQHF. CDR3 coding DNA: TGTGCCAGCAATCCGACAGTACTTCAGCCCCAGCATTTT.

V and J are TRBV27 and TRBJ1-6; D gene uncertain. The CDR3 runs to 13 residues. Deletions cut 3 bases from V and 8 bases from J, with 8 bases between. Germline CDR1 is MNHEY and CDR2 is SMNVEV (reference sequence). The CDR3 sequence: CASSLSPYSPLHF. CDR3 bases: TGTGCCAGCAGTTTGTCTCCGTATTCACCCCTCCACTTT.

V usage is TRBV15 and J usage is TRBJ2-2, with TRBD1 as a possible D gene (5 bases). Germline lookup yields CDR1 LNHNV and CDR2 YYDKDF (reference sequence). V was cut by 5 bases and J by 1 base, with 5 bases left in between. This CDR3 region has 13 residues. The CDR3 DNA follows: TGTGCCACCAGCCAGGGGAACACCGGGGAGCTGTTTTTT. This gives the protein CATSQGNTGELFF.

The V and J genes are TRBV9 and TRBJ1-2, with 8 bases matching TRBD1. Germline CDR1 reads SGDLS; CDR2 reads YYNGEE. The CDR3 extends over 16 amino acids. J gave up 5 bases and V 3 bases, and 12 bases lay outside the gene matches. DNA of the CDR3: TGTGCCAGCAGCGGGATGACAGGGGCTGGGGGTTATGGCTACACCTTC. This sequence encodes CASSGMTGAGGYGYTF.

The chain is built from TRBV11-3 and TRBJ2-1; D is unclear. V was shortened by 4 bases and J by 9 bases, with 10 bases between the two germline ends. CDR1 and CDR2 (germline): SGHNT, YENEEA. The CDR3 loop spans 12 amino acids. The CDR3 loop reads CASSSLNGEQFF. CDR3 DNA sequence: TGTGCCAGCAGCTCACTCAATGGTGAGCAGTTCTTC.

About this clone: One junction end does not reproduce the germline sequence, and a read error may be involved. The chain has TRBV2 and TRBJ2-5; D unclear. Germline CDR1 SNHLY, CDR2 FYNNEI. The CDR3 has 11 amino acids. The CDR3 nucleotides are TGTGCCAGCAGACCACAAGAGGCCCAGTACTTC. Translating it yields CASRPQEAQYF.

The CDR3, as DNA: TGTGCCAGCAGTAGGGGGGGACCTAGCACAGATACGCAGTATTTT. Its protein product is CASSRGGPSTDTQYF. The chain employs TRBV28 and TRBJ2-3; tentative D call: TRBD2 (7 bases). The V and J ends lost 5 bases and 0 bases respectively, with 12 bases between them. Germline assignment: CDR1 MDHEN and CDR2 SYDVKM. CDR3 size: 15 residues.

The V and J genes are TRBV30 and TRBJ1-2; D gene ambiguous. Trimming stripped 1 base from V and 7 bases from J, with 13 bases between. CDR1 and CDR2 (germline): GTSNPN, SVGIG (reference sequence). The CDR3 totals 13 residues. The CDR3 region is CAWSDFGDFGYTF. The CDR3 bases are TGTGCCTGGAGTGATTTCGGGGATTTTGGCTACACCTTC.